The clone carrying this T cell receptor beta chain has only a few counts. Trimming left V 5 bases short and J 1 base short, with 8 bases between. Germline V gene sequence: CDR1 SEHNR, CDR2 FQNEAQ (reference sequence). This CDR3 is 13 amino acids long. Every bit of the isolated RNA underwent reverse transcription, so sequencing read expressed TCRB transcripts. Sequencing was performed with immunoSEQ multiplex PCR; in TCRdb, only in-frame clones are kept and a portion is missing. The sample includes hundreds of thousands of clones, roughly 12% of them seen just once. This specimen comes from a study of beta chain features in type 1 diabetes.

Sequencing was done on a sample of naive CD4+ T cells from blood. The source is a man between 18 and 29 years old in good health. The V and J genes are TRBV7-9 and TRBJ1-1, with D unresolved. The CDR3 DNA follows: TGTGCCAGCAGCCTAACAGAGAACACTGAAGCTTTCTTT. As protein: CASSLTENTEAFF.